The T cell receptor (beta chain) under discussion was sequenced for a study of T cell changes during pregnancy in multiple sclerosis. Data came from immunoSEQ multiplex PCR; TCRdb stores just in-frame clones and leaves some out. The table has 95,000 to 100,000 clones, 91% seen once. V lost 6 bases, J lost 5 bases, and 15 bases stayed unmatched. The CDR3 contains 18 residues. The germline V gene has CDR1 MNHEY and CDR2 SMNVEV (reference sequence). The rearrangement uses TRBV27 and TRBJ2-7; 14 bases align to TRBD2. The source was peripheral blood, collected in the second trimester of pregnancy. The TCR originated in a female donor with multiple sclerosis, enrolled in a pregnancy study. The CDR3 loop reads CASRPTSGRATLVNEQYF. The CDR3 nucleotides read TGTGCCAGCAGGCCGACTAGCGGGAGGGCCACCCTAGTGAACGAGCAGTACTTC.